This TCR beta chain was sequenced in a study of blood T cells in healthy people across ages. General study results and limits: Roughly linear declines in TCR beta diversity per million T cells occurred with age.

This CDR3 comprises 16 residues. Looked up from germline, CDR1 is MNHEY and CDR2 is SVGAGI. With a J-beta primer mix and a sample-barcoded 5' primer, a second PCR ran roughly 6 to 11 cycles. All cDNA molecules were each tagged by a template-switch adaptor with 12 random nucleotides. In TCRdb, the 5' RACE reads were re-called with MiXCR into one record per CDR3 protein. This sample has roughly 800,000 distinct CDR3 sequences; roughly 40% occur once, and the top ten carry roughly 13%. Details on this clonotype: No antigen is known for it. It may be a read error: a sequence one base away is much more abundant.

Healthy Caucasians from Russia aged about 6 to 95 served as donors. The chain couples TRBV6-5 to TRBJ2-5; 11 bases align to TRBD1. The end of the DNA fits TRBJ2-7 better, so the J call may be wrong. Sequenced: blood. This sequence was found in a man aged 18-30 years in good health. The CDR3 DNA sequence: TGTGCCAGCAGTTGCTCAAGGACAGGGGGCCTTTACGAGCAGTACTTC. This codes for CASSCSRTGGLYEQYF.